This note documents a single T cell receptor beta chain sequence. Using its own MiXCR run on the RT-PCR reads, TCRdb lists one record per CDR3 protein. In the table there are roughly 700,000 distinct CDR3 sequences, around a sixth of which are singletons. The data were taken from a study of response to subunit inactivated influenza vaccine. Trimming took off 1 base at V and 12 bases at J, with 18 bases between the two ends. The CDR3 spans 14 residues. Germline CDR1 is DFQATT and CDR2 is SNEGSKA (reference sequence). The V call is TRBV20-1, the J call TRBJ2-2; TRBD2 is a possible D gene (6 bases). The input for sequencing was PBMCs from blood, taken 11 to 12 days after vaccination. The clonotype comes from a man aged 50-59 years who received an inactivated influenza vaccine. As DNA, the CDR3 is TGCAGTGCTAGAGGTTCGGCGGGATCGGGGCAGCTGTTTTTT. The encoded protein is CSARGSAGSGQLFF.